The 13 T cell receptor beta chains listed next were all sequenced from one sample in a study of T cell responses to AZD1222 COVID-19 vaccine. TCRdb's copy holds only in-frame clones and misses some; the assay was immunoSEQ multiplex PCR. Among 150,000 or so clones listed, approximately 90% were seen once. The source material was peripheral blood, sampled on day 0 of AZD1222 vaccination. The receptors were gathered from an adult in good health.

The CDR3 coding sequence is TGTGCCAGCAGCCCCGATTCTAGCACAGATACGCAGTATTTT. It encodes CASSPDSSTDTQYF. J is TRBJ2-3 and V is TRBV7-2; D is ambiguous. The CDR3 contains 14 residues. Germline assignment: CDR1 SGHTA and CDR2 FQGNSA. V lost 5 bases and J lost 0, with 9 bases in between.

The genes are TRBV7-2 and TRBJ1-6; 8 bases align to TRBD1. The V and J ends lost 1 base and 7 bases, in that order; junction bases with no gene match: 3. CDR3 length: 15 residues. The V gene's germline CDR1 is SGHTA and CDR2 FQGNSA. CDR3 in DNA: TGTGCCAGCAGCTTAGAGACAGGGGCCAATTCACCCCTCCACTTT. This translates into CASSLETGANSPLHF.

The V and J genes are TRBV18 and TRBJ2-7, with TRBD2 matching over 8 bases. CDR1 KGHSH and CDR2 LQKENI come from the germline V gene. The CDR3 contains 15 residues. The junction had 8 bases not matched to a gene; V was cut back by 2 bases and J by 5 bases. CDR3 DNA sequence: TGTGCCAGCTCACCATTCGAGCGGGGGTACAACGAGCAGTACTTC. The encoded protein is CASSPFERGYNEQYF.

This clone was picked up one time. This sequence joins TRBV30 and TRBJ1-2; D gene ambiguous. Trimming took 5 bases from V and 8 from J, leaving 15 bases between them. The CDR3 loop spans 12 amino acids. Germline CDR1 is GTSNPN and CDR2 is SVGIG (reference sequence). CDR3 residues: CAWGMGYQGYTF. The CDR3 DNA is TGTGCCTGGGGGATGGGGTATCAAGGCTACACCTTC. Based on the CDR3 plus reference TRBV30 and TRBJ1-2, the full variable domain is SQTIHQWPATLVQPVGSPLSLECTVEGTSNPNLYWYRQAAGRGLQLLFYSVGIGQISSEVPQNLSASRPQDRQFILSSKKLLLSDSGFYLCAWGMGYQGYTFGSGTRLTVV.

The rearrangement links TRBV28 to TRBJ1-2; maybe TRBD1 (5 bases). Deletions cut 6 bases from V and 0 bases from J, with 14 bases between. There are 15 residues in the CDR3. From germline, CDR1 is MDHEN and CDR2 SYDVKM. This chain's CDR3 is CASRAPGSPNYGYTF. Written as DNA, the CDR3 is TGTGCCAGCAGGGCCCCAGGGTCTCCTAACTATGGCTACACCTTC.

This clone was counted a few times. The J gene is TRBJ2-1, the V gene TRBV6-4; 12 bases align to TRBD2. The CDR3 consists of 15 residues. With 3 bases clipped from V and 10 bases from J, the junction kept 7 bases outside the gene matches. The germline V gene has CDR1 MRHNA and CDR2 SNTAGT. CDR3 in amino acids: CASSEASGGAEEQFF. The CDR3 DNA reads TGTGCCAGCAGTGAGGCTAGCGGGGGGGCAGAGGAGCAGTTCTTC.

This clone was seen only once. The DNA of the CDR3 is TGTGCCAGCAGTTTATACAGCAATTCACCCCTCCACTTT. This gives the protein CASSLYSNSPLHF. This chain connects TRBV5-4 to TRBJ1-6; no clear D gene. The length of the CDR3 is 13 residues. V shed 5 bases and J shed 7 bases, with 10 bases lying between them. Per the germline V gene, CDR1 is SGHNT and CDR2 is YYREEE (reference sequence).

The chain's CDR3 is CASSFTDSANTGELFF. The CDR3 region has the DNA TGCGCCAGCAGCTTCACTGACAGCGCGAACACCGGGGAGCTGTTTTTT. The rearrangement uses TRBV5-1 and TRBJ2-2; D possibly corresponds to TRBD1 (5 bases). Germline V gene sequence: CDR1 SGHRS, CDR2 YFSETQ. This CDR3 contains 16 residues. V was trimmed by 2 bases and J by 0 bases, leaving 11 bases between them. The full variable domain, its missing parts supplied by reference TRBV5-1 and TRBJ2-2, is KAGVTQTPRYLIKTRGQQVTLSCSPISGHRSVSWYQQTPGQGLQFLFEYFSETQRNKGNFPGRFSGRQFSNSRSEMNVSTLELGDSALYLCASSFTDSANTGELFFGEGSRLTVL.

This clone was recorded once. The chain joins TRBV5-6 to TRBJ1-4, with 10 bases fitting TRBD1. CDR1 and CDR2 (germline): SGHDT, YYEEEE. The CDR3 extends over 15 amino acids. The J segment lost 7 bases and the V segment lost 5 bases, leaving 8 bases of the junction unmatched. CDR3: CASSRQGAGGEKLFF. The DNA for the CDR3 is TGTGCCAGCAGTAGACAGGGGGCAGGTGGTGAAAAACTGTTTTTT.

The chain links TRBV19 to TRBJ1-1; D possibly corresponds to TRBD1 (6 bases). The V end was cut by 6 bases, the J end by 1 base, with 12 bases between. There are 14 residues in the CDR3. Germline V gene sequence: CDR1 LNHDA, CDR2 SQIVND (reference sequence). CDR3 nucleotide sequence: TGTGCCAGTAGGGTCAGGGGCGAGAACACTGAAGCTTTCTTT. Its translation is CASRVRGENTEAFF.

CDR3 protein: CASSFISSSETQYF. Here the CDR3 DNA reads TGCGCCAGCAGCTTTATTTCTAGCTCGGAGACCCAGTACTTC. The J gene is TRBJ2-5, the V gene TRBV5-1; D perhaps matches TRBD2 (5 bases). Germline V gene lookup returns CDR1 SGHRS and CDR2 YFSETQ. The CDR3 loop spans 14 amino acids. Trimming removed 2 bases at V and 5 bases at J, with 13 bases between.

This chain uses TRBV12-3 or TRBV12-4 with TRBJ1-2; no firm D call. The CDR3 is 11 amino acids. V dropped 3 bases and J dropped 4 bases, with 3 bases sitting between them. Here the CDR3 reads CASSFSYGYTF. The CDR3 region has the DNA TGTGCCAGCAGTTTTTCCTATGGCTACACCTTC.

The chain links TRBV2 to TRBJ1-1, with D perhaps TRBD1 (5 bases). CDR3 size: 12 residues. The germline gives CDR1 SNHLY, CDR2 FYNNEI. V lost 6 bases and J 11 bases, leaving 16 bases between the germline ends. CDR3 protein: CASRRDGWSAFF. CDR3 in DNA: TGTGCCAGCAGGAGGGACGGCTGGTCGGCTTTCTTT.